Each of the 31 T cell receptor beta chains below was sequenced from the same sample in a study of T cell repertoires in cytomegalovirus infection. TCRdb reanalysed the reads using MiXCR and keeps one entry per CDR3 protein. This table has some 700,000 distinct CDR3 sequences, less than 40% appearing once. Material: PBMCs. These receptors originate from a human donor in good health (CMV status not recorded). Some clones in this sample may be carry-over from other donors' samples.

This clonotype was seen just once. The chain combines TRBV27 with TRBJ1-1; maybe TRBD1 (6 bases). Trimming removed 5 bases at V and 0 bases at J, with 16 bases between. The V gene's germline CDR1 is MNHEY and CDR2 SMNVEV (reference sequence). There are 16 residues in the CDR3. CDR3 in DNA: TGTGCCAGCAGTAACCGGGACAACCCCCTGAACACTGAAGCTTTCTTT. Its translation: CASSNRDNPLNTEAFF.

This clonotype was observed a handful of times. The V gene is TRBV28, the J gene TRBJ2-7; D tentatively reads TRBD1 or TRBD2 (5 bases each). CDR1 is MDHEN and CDR2 is SYDVKM in the germline V gene. The CDR3 contains 15 residues. Trimming pared 3 bases from V and 6 bases from J, leaving 18 bases between. This chain's CDR3 is CASSFLRGGVGEQYF. Written as DNA, the CDR3 is TGTGCCAGCAGTTTCCTTCGGGGCGGCGTTGGCGAGCAGTACTTC.

This clonotype was recorded a few times. The CDR3 bases are TGTGCCAGAAAGTCGGACGGGATTTATGGCTACACCTTC. Protein: CARKSDGIYGYTF. The chain employs TRBV6-1 and TRBJ1-2; the D is unclear. This CDR3 has 13 residues. Trimming left V 9 bases short and J 5 bases short, with 16 bases between. Germline-derived CDR1 and CDR2 are MNHNS and SASEGT.

V usage is TRBV7-2 and J usage is TRBJ2-3; perhaps D is TRBD1 or TRBD2 (5 bases each). This CDR3 has 17 amino acids. From germline, CDR1 is SGHTA and CDR2 FQGNSA. The germline V and J ends were trimmed by 5 bases and 7 bases, with 25 bases remaining between them. CDR3 coding DNA: TGTGCCAGCAGCACAAGGGACGGATCCCCCCCAGTGAATACGCAGTATTTT. This encodes CASSTRDGSPPVNTQYF.

This clonotype came up many times. The V gene is TRBV11-2, the J gene TRBJ2-6; either TRBD1 or TRBD2 may supply D (5 bases each). Germline V CDR1 and CDR2: SGHAT, FQNNGV. The V end lost 0 bases, the J end lost 0 bases, and 12 bases lay between the germline ends. The CDR3 length is 18 residues. The CDR3 DNA follows: TGTGCCAGCAGCTTAGATCGCTGGGGGAACTCTGGGGCCAACGTCCTGACTTTC. Protein sequence: CASSLDRWGNSGANVLTF.

This clonotype came up many times. V is TRBV7-2 and J is TRBJ2-7; D is undetermined. Trimming took off 1 base at V and 3 bases at J, with 10 bases between the two ends. Germline lookup yields CDR1 SGHTA and CDR2 FQGNSA. There are 14 residues in the CDR3. CDR3 amino acids: CASSLGGGLYEQYF. CDR3 sequence (DNA): TGTGCCAGCAGCTTAGGAGGTGGGCTCTACGAGCAGTACTTC.

In this sample, this clonotype turned up a few times. The chain couples TRBV7-8 to TRBJ2-7; a weak D match, TRBD1 (6 bases). The length of the CDR3 is 16 residues. CDR1 and CDR2 from the germline V gene are SGHVS and FQNEAQ. Between the trimmed V and J ends, which lost 8 bases and 4 bases, there was a span of 24 bases. The CDR3 DNA sequence: TGTGCCAGCGTTACCGGGACATTTAATCCCGTTTACGAGCAGTACTTC. Translation gives CASVTGTFNPVYEQYF.

In this sample, this clonotype turned up a few times. The V call is TRBV27, the J call TRBJ2-6, with D perhaps TRBD1 (6 bases). CDR3 length equals 15 residues. Per the germline V gene, CDR1 is MNHEY and CDR2 is SMNVEV (reference sequence). The V and J ends lost 1 base and 6 bases respectively, with 10 bases between them. The CDR3 loop reads CASSLFPGEANVLTF. Written as DNA, the CDR3 is TGTGCCAGCAGTTTATTCCCAGGGGAGGCCAACGTCCTGACTTTC.

Ten or more counts support this clonotype. The chain couples TRBV19 to TRBJ2-1, with no clear D. The CDR3 is made up of 15 amino acids. The germline V gene encodes CDR1 LNHDA and CDR2 SQIVND (reference sequence). The V end was cut by 9 bases, the J end by 4 bases, with 19 bases between. CDR3 loop: CASSPQAGYYNEQFF. In nucleotides, the CDR3 is TGTGCCAGCAGCCCCCAGGCAGGCTATTACAATGAGCAGTTCTTC.

This chain uses TRBV5-1 with TRBJ1-3; 7 nucleotides align to TRBD1. V lost 3 bases, J lost 2 bases, and 5 bases stayed unmatched. This CDR3 contains 15 residues. Germline CDR1 and CDR2: SGHRS and YFSETQ. The CDR3 protein is CASSSGQATGNTIYF. In nucleotides, the CDR3 is TGCGCCAGCAGCTCAGGACAGGCTACTGGAAACACCATATATTTT.

The J gene is TRBJ2-5, the V gene TRBV2, with TRBD1 identical over 9 bases. Losses at the gene ends were 6 bases for V and 5 bases for J; bases not matched to a gene: 10. The CDR3 covers 15 residues. Germline CDR1 is SNHLY and CDR2 is FYNNEI. CDR3 nucleotides: TGTGCCAGCAGCTCGAACAGGGGGCGGACCGAGACCCAGTACTTC. It yields the protein CASSSNRGRTETQYF.

This clonotype was found many times. The chain links TRBV7-2 to TRBJ2-3, with a tentative D call TRBD2 (5 bases). Germline V gene data show CDR1 as SGHTA and CDR2 as FQGNSA. Trimming took off 6 bases at V and 8 bases at J, with 18 bases between the two ends. The CDR3 covers 14 residues. The CDR3, as DNA: TGTGCCAGCAGTAAAGACCGCCGGGCGGGTACGCAGTATTTT. Its translation: CASSKDRRAGTQYF.

The chain employs TRBV12-5 and TRBJ2-1, with a tentative D call TRBD2 (5 bases). The CDR3 covers 17 residues. Trimming stripped 2 bases from V and 2 bases from J, with 16 bases between. In germline, CDR1 is LGHNT, CDR2 FRNRAP. The CDR3 DNA sequence: TGTGCTAGTGGTTTGAATCTTACTAGATCCCCCTACAATGAGCAGTTCTTC. Residues: CASGLNLTRSPYNEQFF.

This clonotype has more than one count but fewer than ten. The rearrangement uses TRBV27 and TRBJ1-1; no reliable D call. Germline lookup yields CDR1 MNHEY and CDR2 SMNVEV (reference sequence). The CDR3 spans 14 residues. Trimming left V 3 bases short and J 4 bases short, with 12 bases between. CDR3 sequence (DNA): TGTGCCAGCAGTTTTGCTGAAGGGCTCACTGAAGCTTTCTTT. Protein product: CASSFAEGLTEAFF.

This chain connects TRBV6-2 or TRBV6-3 to TRBJ1-1; 7 bases are shared with TRBD1. The trim removed 0 bases at V and 1 base at J, leaving 11 bases unmatched. CDR3 length: 18 amino acids. CDR1 and CDR2 (germline): MNHEY, SVGEGT. The CDR3 nucleotides are TGTGCCAGCAGTTACTCGATGGCCAGGGGGGAAAAGAACACTGAAGCTTTCTTT. Translating gives CASSYSMARGEKNTEAFF.

The rearrangement joins TRBV20-1 to TRBJ1-1; no clear D. The CDR3 loop spans 11 amino acids. CDR1 and CDR2 (germline): DFQATT, SNEGSKA (reference sequence). The CDR3 sequence is CSFLGVAEAFF. The CDR3 DNA sequence: TGCAGCTTCTTGGGAGTCGCTGAAGCTTTCTTT.

J is TRBJ2-1 and V is TRBV5-1; 7 bases align to TRBD2. The CDR3 consists of 14 residues. The V gene end was trimmed by 0 bases and the J gene end by 6 bases; junction bases not matched to a gene: 3. The germline V gene encodes CDR1 SGHRS and CDR2 YFSETQ. The CDR3 is CASSLGDYLNEQFF. The CDR3 DNA is TGCGCCAGCAGCTTGGGGGACTACCTCAATGAGCAGTTCTTC.

This clonotype has more than one count but fewer than ten. The chain uses TRBV6-2 or TRBV6-3 and TRBJ1-5, with TRBD1 identical over 7 bases. The germline V gene encodes CDR1 MNHEY and CDR2 SVGEGT. CDR3 length: 14 amino acids. V trimming: 11 bases; J trimming: 0 bases; junction bases outside the gene matches: 7. The CDR3 here is CAARQGGSNQPQHF. Here the CDR3 DNA reads TGTGCCGCTCGACAGGGAGGTAGCAATCAGCCCCAGCATTTT.

This chain connects TRBV4-1 to TRBJ1-3; D might be TRBD1 (5 bases). Germline V gives CDR1 MGHRA, CDR2 YSYEKL. The CDR3 totals 14 residues. Trimming left V 1 base short and J 3 bases short, with 7 bases between. The CDR3 region is CASSQGGVGNTIYF. The DNA for the CDR3 is TGCGCCAGCAGCCAAGGAGGGGTTGGAAACACCATATATTTT.

The DNA of the CDR3 is TGTGCCAGCAGTAAATTGGGACAGGATAATTCACCCCTCCACTTT. It codes for CASSKLGQDNSPLHF. The rearrangement links TRBV6-5 to TRBJ1-6; 8 nucleotides align to TRBD1. Germline lookup yields CDR1 MNHEY and CDR2 SVGAGI. The CDR3 is 15 residues long. The junction had 5 bases not matched to a gene; V was cut back by 5 bases and J by 5 bases.

The chain uses TRBV19 and TRBJ2-3; D is tentatively TRBD1 or TRBD2 (5 bases each). V dropped 0 bases and J dropped 2 bases, with 18 bases sitting between them. This CDR3 comprises 18 residues. Germline CDR1 and CDR2: LNHDA and SQIVND (reference sequence). The CDR3 nucleotides read TGTGCCAGTAGTATAGATCGGGGCAGACCCGGGAACACAGATACGCAGTATTTT. Translated, it gives CASSIDRGRPGNTDTQYF.

This clonotype was counted only a few times. The genes are TRBV6-5 and TRBJ1-4; D unclear. V was shortened by 0 bases and J by 5 bases, with 10 bases between the two germline ends. CDR3 size: 15 residues. Germline lookup yields CDR1 MNHEY and CDR2 SVGAGI. The CDR3 region has the DNA TGTGCCAGCAGTTACTCTTACAGCAGGAATGAAAAACTGTTTTTT. Translating it yields CASSYSYSRNEKLFF.

For the CDR3, the DNA is TGTGCCAGCAGCCCTTTGGGGGGTCTCTACGAGCAGTACTTC. This encodes CASSPLGGLYEQYF. V usage is TRBV7-9 and J usage is TRBJ2-7, with D possibly being TRBD2 (6 bases). V gave up 5 bases and J gave up 3 bases, with 14 bases separating them. The length of the CDR3 is 14 residues. Germline loops: CDR1 SEHNR, CDR2 FQNEAQ (reference sequence).

For this clonotype: One end of the junction varies from germline; a read error may be responsible. The V and J genes are TRBV12-3 or TRBV12-4 and TRBJ2-1; D possibly corresponds to TRBD2 (5 bases). This CDR3 region has 15 residues. Here the CDR3 reads CASSLASAPYKEQFF. The CDR3, as DNA: TGTGCCAGCAGTTTAGCTAGCGCACCCTACAAGGAGCAGTTCTTC.

This chain links TRBV19 with TRBJ1-1; D uncertain. Germline lookup yields CDR1 LNHDA and CDR2 SQIVND (reference sequence). The CDR3 consists of 14 residues. Trimming stripped 5 bases from V and 6 bases from J, with 16 bases between. The chain's CDR3 is CASSSLWRDAEAFF. The DNA for the CDR3 is TGTGCCAGTAGTTCTCTATGGCGAGACGCTGAAGCTTTCTTT.

This clonotype showed up just a few times. The chain couples TRBV6-5 to TRBJ2-6, with 8 bases matching TRBD2. V lost 2 bases to trimming and J lost 0 bases; unmatched junction nucleotides: 6. In germline, CDR1 is MNHEY, CDR2 SVGAGI. This CDR3 has 18 residues. This CDR3 is CASSYTAGAASGANVLTF. The CDR3 DNA follows: TGTGCCAGCAGTTACACAGCGGGGGCCGCCTCTGGGGCCAACGTCCTGACTTTC.

This clonotype occurred a few times. V gene TRBV19 combines with J gene TRBJ2-1; 8 nucleotides match TRBD2. Germline CDR1 is LNHDA and CDR2 is SQIVND (reference sequence). The CDR3 has 16 residues. The trim removed 5 bases at V and 8 bases at J, leaving 14 bases unmatched. The CDR3: CASSALGRAVGYEQFF. The CDR3 nucleotides read TGTGCCAGTAGTGCCCTCGGGAGGGCCGTGGGGTATGAGCAGTTCTTC.

The rearrangement links TRBV7-8 to TRBJ1-6; tentative D call: TRBD1 (6 bases). From germline, CDR1 is SGHVS and CDR2 FQNEAQ. V shed 5 bases and J shed 0 bases, with 11 bases lying between them. The CDR3 is 16 residues long. CDR3 DNA sequence: TGTGCCAGCAGCCATCAGGGGAGCTCCTATAATTCACCCCTCCACTTT. Protein: CASSHQGSSYNSPLHF.

The gene calls are TRBV15 and TRBJ1-5; D ambiguous. The CDR3 has 14 residues. The ends were cut back, 3 bases at V and 2 bases at J, with 8 bases in the middle. Germline V gene sequence: CDR1 LNHNV, CDR2 YYDKDF (reference sequence). As DNA, the CDR3 is TGTGCCACCAGCAGGGACGTCGGCAATCAGCCCCAGCATTTT. This sequence encodes CATSRDVGNQPQHF.

This sequence joins TRBV6-1 and TRBJ2-6; D remains ambiguous. Between the trimmed V and J ends, which lost 8 bases and 0 bases, there was a span of 5 bases. Looked up from germline, CDR1 is MNHNS and CDR2 is SASEGT. This CDR3 spans 13 amino acids. The CDR3: CASGISGANVLTF. Here the CDR3 DNA reads TGTGCCAGCGGGATCTCTGGGGCCAACGTCCTGACTTTC.

The J gene is TRBJ1-5, the V gene TRBV28; 7 bases agree with TRBD1. After removal of 3 bases from V and 7 bases from J, the junction contained 6 bases not matched to a gene. This CDR3 has 14 residues. In germline, CDR1 is MDHEN, CDR2 SYDVKM. The CDR3 region is CASSFRGGTQPQHF. The CDR3 DNA follows: TGTGCCAGCAGTTTCAGAGGGGGCACCCAGCCCCAGCATTTT.